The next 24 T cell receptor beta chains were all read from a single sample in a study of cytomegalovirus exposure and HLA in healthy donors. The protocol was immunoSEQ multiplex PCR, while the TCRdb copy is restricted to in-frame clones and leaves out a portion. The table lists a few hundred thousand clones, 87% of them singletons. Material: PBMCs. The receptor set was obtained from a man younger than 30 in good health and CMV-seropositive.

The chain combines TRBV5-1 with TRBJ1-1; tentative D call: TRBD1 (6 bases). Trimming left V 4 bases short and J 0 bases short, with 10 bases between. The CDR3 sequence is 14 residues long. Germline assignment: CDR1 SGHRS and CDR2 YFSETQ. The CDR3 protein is CASSQGGLNTEAFF. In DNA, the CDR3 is TGCGCCAGCAGCCAAGGGGGGCTGAACACTGAAGCTTTCTTT.

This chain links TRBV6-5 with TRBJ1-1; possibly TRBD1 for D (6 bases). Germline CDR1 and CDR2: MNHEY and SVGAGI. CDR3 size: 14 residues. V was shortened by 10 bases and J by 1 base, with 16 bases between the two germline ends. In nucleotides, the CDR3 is TGTGCCACCATCTCAGGGGACGGGAACACTGAAGCTTTCTTT. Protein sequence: CATISGDGNTEAFF.

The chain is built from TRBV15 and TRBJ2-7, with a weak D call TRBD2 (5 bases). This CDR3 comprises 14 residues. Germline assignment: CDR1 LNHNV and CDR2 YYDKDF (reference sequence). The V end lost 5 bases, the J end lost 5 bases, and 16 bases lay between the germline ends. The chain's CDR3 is CATSLQRRGNEQYF. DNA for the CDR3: TGTGCCACCAGCCTCCAGCGCCGAGGGAACGAGCAGTACTTC. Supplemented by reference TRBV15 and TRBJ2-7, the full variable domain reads DAMVIQNPRYQVTQFGKPVTLSCSQTLNHNVMYWYQQKSSQAPKLLFHYYDKDFNNEADTPDNFQSRRPNTSFCFLDIRSPGLGDTAMYLCATSLQRRGNEQYFGPGTRLTVT.

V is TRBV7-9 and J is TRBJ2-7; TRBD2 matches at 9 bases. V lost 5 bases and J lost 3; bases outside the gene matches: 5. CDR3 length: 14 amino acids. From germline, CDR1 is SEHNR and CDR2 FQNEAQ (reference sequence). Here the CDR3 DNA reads TGTGCCAGCAGCCCAGGACTAGCGCACTACGAGCAGTACTTC. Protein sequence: CASSPGLAHYEQYF.

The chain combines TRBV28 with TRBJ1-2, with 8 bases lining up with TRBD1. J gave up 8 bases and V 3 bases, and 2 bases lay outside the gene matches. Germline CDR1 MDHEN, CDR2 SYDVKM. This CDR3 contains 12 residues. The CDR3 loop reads CASSFRQGGYTF. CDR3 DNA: TGTGCCAGCAGTTTCAGACAGGGGGGCTACACCTTC.

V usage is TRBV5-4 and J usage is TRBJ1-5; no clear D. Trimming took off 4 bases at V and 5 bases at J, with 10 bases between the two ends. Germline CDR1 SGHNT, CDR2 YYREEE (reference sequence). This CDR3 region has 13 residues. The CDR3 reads CASSLDPHQPQHF. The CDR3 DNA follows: TGTGCCAGCAGCCTAGACCCTCATCAGCCCCAGCATTTT.

The CDR3 spells CASSDSRHGYTF. The CDR3 region has the DNA TGTGCCAGCAGTGATTCCAGGCATGGCTACACCTTC. V and J are TRBV6-1 and TRBJ1-2; D not resolved. V lost 3 bases and J lost 6, with 8 bases in between. The CDR3 is 12 amino acids. Germline values: CDR1 MNHNS, CDR2 SASEGT.

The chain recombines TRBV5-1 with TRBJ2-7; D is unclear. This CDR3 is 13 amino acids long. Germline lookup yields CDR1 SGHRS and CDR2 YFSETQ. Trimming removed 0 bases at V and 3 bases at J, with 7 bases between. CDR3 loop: CASSLASHYEQYF. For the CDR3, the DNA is TGCGCCAGCAGCTTGGCCTCCCACTACGAGCAGTACTTC. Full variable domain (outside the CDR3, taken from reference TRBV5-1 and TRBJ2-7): KAGVTQTPRYLIKTRGQQVTLSCSPISGHRSVSWYQQTPGQGLQFLFEYFSETQRNKGNFPGRFSGRQFSNSRSEMNVSTLELGDSALYLCASSLASHYEQYFGPGTRLTVT.

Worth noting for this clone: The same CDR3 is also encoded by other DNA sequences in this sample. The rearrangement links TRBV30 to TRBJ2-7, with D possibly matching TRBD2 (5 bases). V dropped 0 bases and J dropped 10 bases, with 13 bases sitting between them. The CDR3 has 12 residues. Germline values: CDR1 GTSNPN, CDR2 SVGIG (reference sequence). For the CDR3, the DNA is TGTGCCTGGAGTGTCCAGCTCACGGGACAGTACTTC. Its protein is CAWSVQLTGQYF.

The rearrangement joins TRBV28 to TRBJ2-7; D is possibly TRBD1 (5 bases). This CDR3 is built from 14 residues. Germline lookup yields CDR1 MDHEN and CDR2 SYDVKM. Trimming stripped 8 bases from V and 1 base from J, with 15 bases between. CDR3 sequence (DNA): TGTGCCAGCTGCTTTCAGGGTGGGTCCTACGAGCAGTACTTC. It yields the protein CASCFQGGSYEQYF.

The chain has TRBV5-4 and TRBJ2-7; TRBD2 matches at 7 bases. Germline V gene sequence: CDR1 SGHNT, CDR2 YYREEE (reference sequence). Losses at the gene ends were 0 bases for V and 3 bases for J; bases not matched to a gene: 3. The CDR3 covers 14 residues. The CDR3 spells CASSLAGGRYEQYF. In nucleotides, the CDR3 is TGTGCCAGCAGCTTGGCGGGAGGCCGCTACGAGCAGTACTTC.

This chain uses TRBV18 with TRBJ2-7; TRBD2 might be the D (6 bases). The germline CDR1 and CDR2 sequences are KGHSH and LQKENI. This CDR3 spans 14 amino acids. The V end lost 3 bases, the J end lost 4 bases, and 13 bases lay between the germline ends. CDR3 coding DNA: TGTGCCAGCTCACCGACGGGACTGGAATACGAGCAGTACTTC. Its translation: CASSPTGLEYEQYF.

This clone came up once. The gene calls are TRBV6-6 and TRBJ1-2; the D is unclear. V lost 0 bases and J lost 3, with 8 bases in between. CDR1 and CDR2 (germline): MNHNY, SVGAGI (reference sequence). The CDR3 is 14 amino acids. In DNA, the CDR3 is TGTGCCAGCAGTTACTCTACGGAATACTATGGCTACACCTTC. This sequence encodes CASSYSTEYYGYTF.

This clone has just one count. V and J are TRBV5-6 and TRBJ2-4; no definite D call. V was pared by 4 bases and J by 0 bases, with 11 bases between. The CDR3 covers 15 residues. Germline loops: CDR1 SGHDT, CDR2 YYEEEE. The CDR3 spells CASSHPALAKNIQYF. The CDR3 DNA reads TGTGCCAGCAGCCACCCCGCTCTAGCCAAAAACATTCAGTACTTC. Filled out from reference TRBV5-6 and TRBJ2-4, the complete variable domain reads DAGVTQSPTHLIKTRGQQVTLRCSPKSGHDTVSWYQQALGQGPQFIFQYYEEEERQRGNFPDRFSGHQFPNYSSELNVNALLLGDSALYLCASSHPALAKNIQYFGAGTRLSVL.

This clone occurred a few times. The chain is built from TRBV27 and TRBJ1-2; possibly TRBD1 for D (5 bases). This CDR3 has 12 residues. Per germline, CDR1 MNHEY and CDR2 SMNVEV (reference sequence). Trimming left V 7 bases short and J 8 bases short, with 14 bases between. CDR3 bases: TGTGCCAGCAAAGGGGTTTTACAGGGCTACACCTTC. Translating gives CASKGVLQGYTF.

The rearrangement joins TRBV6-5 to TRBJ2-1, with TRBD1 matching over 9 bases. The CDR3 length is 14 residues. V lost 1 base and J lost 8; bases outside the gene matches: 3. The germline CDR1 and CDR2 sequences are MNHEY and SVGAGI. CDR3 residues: CASSYLRQGDEQFF. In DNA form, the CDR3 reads TGTGCCAGCAGTTACTTAAGACAGGGGGATGAGCAGTTCTTC.

CDR3 nucleotides: TGTGCCAGCAGCCGATCTAGCGGGAGCTCCTACAATGAGCAGTTCTTC. Its protein is CASSRSSGSSYNEQFF. The chain couples TRBV7-9 to TRBJ2-1, with 10 nucleotides matching TRBD2. The germline V gene has CDR1 SEHNR and CDR2 FQNEAQ (reference sequence). The CDR3 spans 16 residues. V trimming: 5 bases; J trimming: 0 bases; junction bases outside the gene matches: 4. The whole variable domain, remainder taken from reference TRBV7-9 and TRBJ2-1, is DTGVSQNPRHKITKRGQNVTFRCDPISEHNRLYWYRQTLGQGPEFLTYFQNEAQLEKSRLLSDRFSAERPKGSFSTLEIQRTEQGDSAMYLCASSRSSGSSYNEQFFGPGTRLTVL.

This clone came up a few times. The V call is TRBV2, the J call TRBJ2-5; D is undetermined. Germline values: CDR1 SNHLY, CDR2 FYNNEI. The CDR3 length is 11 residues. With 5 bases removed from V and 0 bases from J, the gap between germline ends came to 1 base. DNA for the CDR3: TGTGCCAGCAGTTACCAAGAGACCCAGTACTTC. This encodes CASSYQETQYF. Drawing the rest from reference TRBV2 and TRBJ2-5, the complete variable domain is EPEVTQTPSHQVTQMGQEVILRCVPISNHLYFYWYRQILGQKVEFLVSFYNNEISEKSEIFDDQFSVERPDGSNFTLKIRSTKLEDSAMYFCASSYQETQYFGPGTRLLVL.

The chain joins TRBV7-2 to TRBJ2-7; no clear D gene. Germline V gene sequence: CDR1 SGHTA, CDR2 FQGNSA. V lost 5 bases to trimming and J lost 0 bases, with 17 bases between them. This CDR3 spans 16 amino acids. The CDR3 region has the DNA TGTGCCAGCAGCCGGTACTCGGCGACGAGCTCCTACGAGCAGTACTTC. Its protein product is CASSRYSATSSYEQYF.

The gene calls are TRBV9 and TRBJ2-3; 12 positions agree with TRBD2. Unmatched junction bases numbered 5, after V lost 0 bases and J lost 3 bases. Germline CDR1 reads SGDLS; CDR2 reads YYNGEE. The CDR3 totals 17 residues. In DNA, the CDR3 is TGTGCCAGCAGCGTAGATGTCGGGACTAGCGGGACAGATACGCAGTATTTT. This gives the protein CASSVDVGTSGTDTQYF.

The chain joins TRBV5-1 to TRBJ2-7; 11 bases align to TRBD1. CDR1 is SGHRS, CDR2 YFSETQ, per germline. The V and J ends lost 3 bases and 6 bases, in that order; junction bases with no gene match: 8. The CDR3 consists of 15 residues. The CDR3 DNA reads TGCGCCAGCAGCTGGATCCCGGGACAGGGGGGCGAGCAGTACTTC. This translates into CASSWIPGQGGEQYF.

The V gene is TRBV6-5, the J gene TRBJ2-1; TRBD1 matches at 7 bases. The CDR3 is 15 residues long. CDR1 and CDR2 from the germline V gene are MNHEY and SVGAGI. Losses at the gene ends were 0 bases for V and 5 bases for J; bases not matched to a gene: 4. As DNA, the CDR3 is TGTGCCAGCAGTTACTCGTTGACAGGGAACAATGAGCAGTTCTTC. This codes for CASSYSLTGNNEQFF.

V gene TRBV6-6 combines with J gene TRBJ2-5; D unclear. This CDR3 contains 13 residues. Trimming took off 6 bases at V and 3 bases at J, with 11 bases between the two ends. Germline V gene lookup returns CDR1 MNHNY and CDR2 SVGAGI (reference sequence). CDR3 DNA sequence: TGTGCCAGCAGCCGCGTGGCAGAAGAGACCCAGTACTTC. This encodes CASSRVAEETQYF.

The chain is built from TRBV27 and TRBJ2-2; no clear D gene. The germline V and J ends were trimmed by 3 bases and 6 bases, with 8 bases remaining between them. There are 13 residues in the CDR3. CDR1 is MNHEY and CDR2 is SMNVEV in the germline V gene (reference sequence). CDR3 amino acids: CASSLVGSGELFF. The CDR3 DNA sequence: TGTGCCAGCAGTTTGGTAGGATCCGGGGAGCTGTTTTTT.